The text below deals with one TCR beta chain. The germline V gene has CDR1 SGDLS and CDR2 YYNGEE. Trimming took 4 bases from V and 2 from J, leaving 18 bases between them. The CDR3 extends over 16 amino acids. The table came from immunoSEQ multiplex PCR; TCRdb's copy has only in-frame clones and leaves some out. This sample has 350,000 to 500,000 clones, with over 85% found just once. This sample is drawn from a study of blood T cell repertoires in COVID-19. Sequenced material: peripheral blood. The receptor was derived from a man between 18 and 29 years old with COVID-19, enrolled during active disease. The rearrangement uses TRBV9 and TRBJ1-1; D perhaps matches TRBD1 (5 bases). The DNA for the CDR3 is TGTGCCAGCAGCCCCCGGGTGGGTACAGGCAACACTGAAGCTTTCTTT. Translating it yields CASSPRVGTGNTEAFF.